This T cell receptor beta chain was captured by sequencing in a study of blood T cell repertoires in COVID-19. Across the study: Researchers got acute and convalescent COVID-19 samples from the United States, Italy and Spain. PBMCs, B-cell-depleted T cells, or T cells provided the cDNA or gDNA that made up the material.

The CDR3 totals 15 residues. Germline CDR1 reads LNHDA; CDR2 reads SQIVND (reference sequence). Unmatched junction bases numbered 6, after V lost 5 bases and J lost 3 bases. In the authors' methods: By means of reference gene primer amplification, nucleated cell counts were estimated. Measured with immunoSEQ multiplex PCR; TCRdb has only the in-frame clones, and not every one. V, J and clone size were drawn from that table, and D and trimming were deduced from the DNA. The table lists about 210,000 clones, around 82% of them singletons. The clonotype originates from a woman in her fifties or sixties with acute or convalescent COVID-19. Material for sequencing was peripheral blood. The V gene is TRBV19, the J gene TRBJ2-7; TRBD1 matches at 11 bases. CDR3 loop: CASSLGTGGFYEQYF. The DNA of the CDR3 is TGTGCCAGTAGTCTTGGGACAGGGGGTTTCTACGAGCAGTACTTC.